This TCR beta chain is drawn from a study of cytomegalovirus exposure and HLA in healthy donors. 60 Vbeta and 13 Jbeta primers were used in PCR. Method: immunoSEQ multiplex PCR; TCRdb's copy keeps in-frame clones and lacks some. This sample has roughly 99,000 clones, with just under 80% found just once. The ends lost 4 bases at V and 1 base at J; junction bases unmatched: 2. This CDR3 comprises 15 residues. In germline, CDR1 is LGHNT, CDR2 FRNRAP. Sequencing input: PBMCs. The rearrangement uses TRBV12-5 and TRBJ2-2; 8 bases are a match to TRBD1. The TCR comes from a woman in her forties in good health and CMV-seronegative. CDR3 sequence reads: CASGSGQGNTGELFF. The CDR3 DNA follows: TGTGCTAGTGGTTCTGGACAGGGGAACACCGGGGAGCTGTTTTTT. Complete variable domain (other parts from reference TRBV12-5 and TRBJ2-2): DARVTQTPRHKVTEMGQEVTMRCQPILGHNTVFWYRQTMMQGLELLAYFRNRAPLDDSGMPKDRFSAEMPDATLATLKIQPSEPRDSAVYFCASGSGQGNTGELFFGEGSRLTVL.